The 6 T cell receptor beta chains below all came from one sample that was sequenced in a study of T cell repertoires in cytomegalovirus infection. TCRdb called the reads again in MiXCR, with one record for every CDR3 protein. The profile shows about 52,000 distinct CDR3 sequences, less than 20% of them singletons. Antigen specificity for these receptors is unknown. The specimen comprised CD8+ T cells from cultured PBMCs, sampled from culture after CMV antigen stimulation. Receptors were obtained from a human donor in good health (CMV status not recorded). Some clones in this sample may be carry-over from other donors' samples.

This clonotype was seen repeatedly, ten times or more. This chain joins TRBV7-9 and TRBJ2-7; possible D gene TRBD2, 6 bases. The CDR3 loop spans 14 amino acids. V lost 5 bases and J 3 bases, leaving 14 bases between the germline ends. From germline, CDR1 is SEHNR and CDR2 FQNEAQ (reference sequence). The CDR3 bases are TGTGCCAGCAGCCCCCGGGACTTATTCTACGAGCAGTACTTC. It encodes CASSPRDLFYEQYF.

This clonotype was seen repeatedly, ten times or more. The chain couples TRBV6-2 or TRBV6-3 to TRBJ2-5; 8 bases map to TRBD2. The germline V gene encodes CDR1 MNHEY and CDR2 SVGEGT. V lost 10 bases and J lost 1; bases outside the gene matches: 5. The CDR3 loop spans 13 amino acids. The CDR3 spells CAIGGVRQETQYF. The CDR3 DNA reads as TGTGCCATCGGGGGGGTCCGCCAAGAGACCCAGTACTTC.

This clonotype showed up just a few times. V and J are TRBV13 and TRBJ2-1; TRBD2 might be the D (5 bases). The CDR3 loop spans 15 amino acids. V lost 2 bases, J lost 8 bases, and 16 bases lay in between. The germline V gene has CDR1 PRHDT and CDR2 FYEKMQ (reference sequence). In DNA form, the CDR3 reads TGTGCCAGCAGCTTACCCGATGCGGGCCCCCATGAGCAGTTCTTC. Its protein is CASSLPDAGPHEQFF.

This chain uses TRBV25-1 with TRBJ2-3; 8 bases match TRBD1. The V and J ends lost 1 base and 3 bases, in that order; junction bases with no gene match: 6. Per germline, CDR1 MGHDK and CDR2 SYGVNS. This CDR3 spans 16 amino acids. This CDR3 reads CASSESDRGRTDTQYF. The CDR3 nucleotides are TGTGCCAGCAGTGAATCCGACAGGGGTAGGACAGATACGCAGTATTTT.

The chain carries TRBV7-9 and TRBJ1-1; weak D call: TRBD1 (5 bases). Germline V gene lookup returns CDR1 SEHNR and CDR2 FQNEAQ (reference sequence). This CDR3 is built from 14 residues. Trimming removed 5 bases at V and 7 bases at J, with 17 bases between. The CDR3 DNA follows: TGTGCCAGCAGCAACCTCGATACAGGACTTGAAGCTTTCTTT. Its translation is CASSNLDTGLEAFF.

The CDR3 DNA follows: TGTGCCACCACTTATAGAGACTACAATGAGCAGTTCTTC. Amino acids: CATTYRDYNEQFF. The rearrangement joins TRBV6-6 to TRBJ2-1; D is undetermined. V was shortened by 10 bases and J by 3 bases, with 13 bases between the two germline ends. Germline V gene data show CDR1 as MNHNY and CDR2 as SVGAGI (reference sequence). The CDR3 runs to 13 residues.